The present T cell receptor beta chain was sequenced within a study of response to subunit inactivated influenza vaccine. Overall study findings and caveats: There was a suggestion from the authors that each seasonal influenza vaccination recruits few new T cells.

The sample holds a few counts of this clonotype. Its specificity is not known. The CDR3 consists of 15 residues. The V gene's germline CDR1 is LGHNA and CDR2 YSLEER. V lost 0 bases to trimming and J lost 1 base; unmatched junction nucleotides: 1. MiXCR was run by TCRdb on the RT-PCR reads, yielding one entry per CDR3 protein. The sample contains approximately 700,000 distinct CDR3 sequences, 15% to 18% of which appear only once. Sample: PBMCs from blood, taken 11 to 12 days after vaccination. The V gene is TRBV4-3, the J gene TRBJ2-7; TRBD1 agrees at 9 bases. The sequence came from a man aged 45-65 years who received an inactivated influenza vaccine. The CDR3 loop reads CASSQEQGASYEQYF. CDR3 DNA sequence: TGCGCCAGCAGCCAAGAACAGGGGGCTTCCTACGAGCAGTACTTC.